Sequencing of this T cell receptor (beta chain) was carried out in a study of cytomegalovirus exposure and HLA in healthy donors. The study, taken as a whole, reports: Associated with cytomegalovirus, according to the listing, were 150 to 200 TCR beta chains.

As regards this clone: Its cognate antigen is unknown.

There are 13 residues in the CDR3. Trimming left V 0 bases short and J 3 bases short, with 4 bases between. The PCR made use of 60 Vbeta and 13 Jbeta primers. Profiled with immunoSEQ multiplex PCR; TCRdb holds only in-frame clones, not every one. Of just over 60,000 clones listed, approximately 87% are singletons. Sample: PBMCs. The TCR was taken from a man aged 18 to 29 in good health and CMV-seronegative. This chain joins TRBV5-3 and TRBJ2-1; D unresolved. TRBV5-3 is filed as an ORF, its function uncertain. The CDR3 DNA sequence: TGTGCCAGAAGCTTGGCTAGCTACAATGAGCAGTTCTTC. Its protein product is CARSLASYNEQFF.